Listed below are T cell receptor beta chains from one sample, sequenced in a study of blood T cell repertoires in COVID-19. The assay was immunoSEQ multiplex PCR, and TCRdb's table has in-frame clones only and misses some. In the table there are 150,000 or so clones, 85% to 90% of which are singletons. The sequencing input was peripheral blood. The receptors here all came from a man aged 18 to 30 with COVID-19, enrolled during active disease. Each CDR3 is given with its conserved first and last residue. Fields, in order: V gene, clone size, J gene, D gene, CDR3 protein, CDR3 DNA. D genes are given only for firm matches. Clone size is stated in some rows and not others, as once, few, many or a class when expanded.

V: TRBV7-6
size: .
J: TRBJ2-1
D: TRBD2
CDR3: CASSLVLREGLYNEQFF
DNA: TGTGCCAGCAGCTTAGTTTTACGGGAGGGCCTTTACAATGAGCAGTTCTTC

V: TRBV5-5
size: .
J: TRBJ2-2
D: TRBD2
CDR3: CASSLTWTSKTGELFF
DNA: TGTGCCAGCAGCTTAACTTGGACTAGTAAGACCGGGGAGCTGTTTTTT

V: TRBV4-1
size: .
J: TRBJ2-1
D: TRBD2
CDR3: CASSQAGGPSNEQFF
DNA: TGCGCCAGCAGCCAAGCGGGAGGGCCGTCCAATGAGCAGTTCTTC

V: TRBV20-1
size: once
J: TRBJ1-5
D: .
CDR3: CSAPIARIQHF
DNA: TGCAGTGCCCCCATAGCCCGGATACAGCATTTT

V: TRBV4-2
size: .
J: TRBJ2-2
D: TRBD2
CDR3: CASSQERTSVSSGELFF
DNA: TGTGCCAGCAGCCAAGAGAGGACTAGCGTTTCTTCGGGGGAGCTGTTTTTT

V: TRBV15
size: .
J: TRBJ1-1
D: TRBD1
CDR3: CATSRDRAGGLGTEAFF
DNA: TGTGCCACCAGCAGAGATAGGGCAGGGGGTCTCGGCACTGAAGCTTTCTTT

V: TRBV15
size: .
J: TRBJ2-7
D: TRBD1
CDR3: CATSRGTGGYEQYF
DNA: TGTGCCACCAGCAGAGGGACAGGGGGCTACGAGCAGTACTTC

V: TRBV3-1/TRBV3-2
size: .
J: TRBJ1-5
D: .
CDR3: CASSIGDSNQPQHF
DNA: TGTGCCAGCAGCATAGGAGATAGCAATCAGCCCCAGCATTTT

V: TRBV11-2
size: .
J: TRBJ1-1
D: TRBD1
CDR3: CASSKGQGDTEAFF
DNA: TGTGCCAGCAGCAAGGGACAGGGGGACACTGAAGCTTTCTTT

V: TRBV18
size: .
J: TRBJ2-6
D: .
CDR3: CASSPQNSLPSGANVLTF
DNA: TGTGCCAGCTCCCCCCAGAACAGCCTTCCCTCTGGGGCCAACGTCCTGACTTTC

V: TRBV30
size: .
J: TRBJ2-2
D: .
CDR3: CAWGLTGELFF
DNA: TGTGCCTGGGGACTGACCGGGGAGCTGTTTTTT

V: TRBV27
size: .
J: TRBJ2-7
D: TRBD2
CDR3: CASSVTSGSYYEQYF
DNA: TGTGCCAGCAGCGTCACTAGCGGGAGTTACTACGAGCAGTACTTC

V: TRBV4-2
size: .
J: TRBJ2-7
D: TRBD2
CDR3: CASSQDGLAGGGEQYF
DNA: TGTGCCAGCAGCCAAGATGGGCTAGCGGGAGGAGGAGAGCAGTACTTC

V: TRBV19
size: .
J: TRBJ2-1
D: .
CDR3: CASSNPESSYNEQFF
DNA: TGTGCCAGTAGTAACCCCGAGAGCTCCTACAATGAGCAGTTCTTC

V: TRBV10-3
size: .
J: TRBJ2-5
D: TRBD2
CDR3: CAISVFSGKETQYF
DNA: TGTGCCATCAGTGTCTTCAGCGGGAAAGAGACCCAGTACTTC

V: TRBV7-8
size: .
J: TRBJ1-5
D: TRBD1
CDR3: CASSFDRVGQPQHF
DNA: TGTGCCAGCAGCTTCGACAGGGTGGGTCAGCCCCAGCATTTT

V: TRBV3-1/TRBV3-2
size: .
J: TRBJ1-3
D: .
CDR3: CASSQGAAGNTIYF
DNA: TGTGCCAGCAGCCAAGGGGCTGCTGGAAACACCATATATTTT

V: TRBV4-1
size: .
J: TRBJ1-1
D: .
CDR3: CASSQDQGRRTEAFF
DNA: TGCGCCAGCAGCCAAGATCAGGGAAGAAGAACTGAAGCTTTCTTT

V: TRBV5-4
size: .
J: TRBJ1-2
D: TRBD1
CDR3: CASSLAQGYYGYTF
DNA: TGTGCCAGCAGCTTGGCACAGGGGTACTATGGCTACACCTTC

V: TRBV7-2
size: .
J: TRBJ2-1
D: TRBD2
CDR3: CASSMGQGTSGSLNEQFF
DNA: TGTGCCAGCAGCATGGGACAGGGGACTAGCGGGAGTCTGAATGAGCAGTTCTTC

V: TRBV7-9
size: .
J: TRBJ2-1
D: TRBD1
CDR3: CASSQTRWTGGNEQFF
DNA: TGTGCCAGCAGCCAAACACGGTGGACAGGCGGCAATGAGCAGTTCTTC

V: TRBV19
size: .
J: TRBJ1-5
D: .
CDR3: CASSSGREVQPQHF
DNA: TGTGCCAGTTCATCTGGGAGGGAGGTCCAGCCCCAGCATTTT

V: TRBV7-9
size: .
J: TRBJ1-1
D: TRBD1
CDR3: CASSLEGATTEAFF
DNA: TGTGCCAGCAGCTTGGAGGGGGCGACCACTGAAGCTTTCTTT

V: TRBV24-1
size: .
J: TRBJ1-5
D: .
CDR3: CATSVPGTGVRNQPQHF
DNA: TGTGCCACCAGTGTCCCAGGAACGGGGGTTCGGAATCAGCCCCAGCATTTT

V: TRBV15
size: .
J: TRBJ2-1
D: TRBD1
CDR3: CATRGLNQGAPYNEQFF
DNA: TGTGCCACCAGGGGGCTTAACCAGGGGGCCCCCTACAATGAGCAGTTCTTC

V: TRBV5-1
size: .
J: TRBJ2-2
D: TRBD1
CDR3: CASSSWRDRGHGELFF
DNA: TGCGCCAGCAGCTCGTGGCGGGACAGGGGCCACGGGGAGCTGTTTTTT

V: TRBV28
size: .
J: TRBJ2-7
D: TRBD1
CDR3: CASSPGTVPYEQYF
DNA: TGTGCCAGCAGTCCCGGGACAGTGCCCTACGAGCAGTACTTC

V: TRBV19
size: .
J: TRBJ2-1
D: .
CDR3: CASSTPGLGNEQFF
DNA: TGTGCCAGTAGTACCCCGGGACTGGGAAATGAGCAGTTCTTC

V: TRBV7-9
size: .
J: TRBJ2-3
D: .
CDR3: CASSSGGDTQYF
DNA: TGTGCCAGCAGCTCCGGCGGTGATACGCAGTATTTT

V: TRBV20-1
size: .
J: TRBJ2-1
D: .
CDR3: CSASPSSYNEQFF
DNA: TGCAGTGCTAGTCCGAGCTCCTACAATGAGCAGTTCTTC

V: TRBV13
size: .
J: TRBJ2-7
D: TRBD1
CDR3: CASSLARTGLNYEQYF
DNA: TGTGCCAGCAGCTTAGCCCGGACAGGGTTAAACTACGAGCAGTACTTC

V: TRBV27
size: .
J: TRBJ2-7
D: TRBD2
CDR3: CASSHSGRLYEQYF
DNA: TGTGCCAGCAGCCATAGCGGGAGGTTGTACGAGCAGTACTTC

V: TRBV7-9
size: .
J: TRBJ2-5
D: TRBD1
CDR3: CASSFPQGEETQYF
DNA: TGTGCCAGCAGCTTCCCACAGGGGGAAGAGACCCAGTACTTC

V: TRBV14
size: .
J: TRBJ2-7
D: TRBD2
CDR3: CASSLQRGLASQKQYF
DNA: TGTGCCAGCAGCCTCCAAAGGGGACTAGCGTCTCAGAAGCAGTACTTC

V: TRBV5-6
size: few
J: TRBJ1-6
D: .
CDR3: CASSIDPGTLHF
DNA: TGTGCCAGCAGCATTGACCCCGGGACCCTCCACTTT

V: TRBV20-1
size: .
J: TRBJ2-5
D: TRBD2
CDR3: CSASRSGRQTQYF
DNA: TGCAGTGCTAGTCGCAGCGGGAGGCAGACCCAGTACTTC

V: TRBV27
size: .
J: TRBJ1-2
D: .
CDR3: CASGFGQLPYGYTF
DNA: TGTGCCAGCGGGTTCGGACAGCTGCCTTATGGCTACACCTTC

V: TRBV5-1
size: .
J: TRBJ2-2
D: .
CDR3: CASSSYGGELFF
DNA: TGCGCCAGCAGCTCCTATGGCGGGGAGCTGTTTTTT

V: TRBV7-6
size: .
J: TRBJ2-1
D: TRBD2
CDR3: CASSLAPGLAGGDRDEQFF
DNA: TGTGCCAGCAGCTTAGCGCCTGGACTAGCGGGAGGTGATAGGGATGAGCAGTTCTTC

V: TRBV9
size: once
J: TRBJ1-3
D: .
CDR3: CASSDRYSGNTIYF
DNA: TGTGCCAGCAGCGACAGGTACTCTGGAAACACCATATATTTT

V: TRBV24-1
size: .
J: TRBJ2-7
D: TRBD2
CDR3: CATSDGRDWDYEQYF
DNA: TGTGCCACCAGTGATGGGAGGGACTGGGACTACGAGCAGTACTTC

V: TRBV25-1
size: .
J: TRBJ2-1
D: TRBD1
CDR3: CASRQGGLDEQFF
DNA: TGTGCCAGTCGACAGGGGGGGCTCGATGAGCAGTTCTTC

V: TRBV4-3
size: .
J: TRBJ1-1
D: .
CDR3: CASSQEGRDEAFF
DNA: TGCGCCAGCAGCCAAGAAGGACGGGATGAAGCTTTCTTT

V: TRBV18
size: .
J: TRBJ1-2
D: TRBD1
CDR3: CASSPRTGEVYGYTF
DNA: TGTGCCAGCTCACCAAGGACAGGGGAGGTCTATGGCTACACCTTC

V: TRBV6-5
size: many
J: TRBJ1-2
D: .
CDR3: CASLPGRGIVGYTF
DNA: TGTGCCAGCCTCCCCGGTAGGGGTATAGTCGGCTACACCTTC